This T cell receptor (beta chain) was sequenced in a study of blood T cell repertoires in COVID-19. The V gene lost 6 bases and the J gene lost 4 bases, with 18 bases spanning the gap. Looked up from germline, CDR1 is MNHEY and CDR2 is SVGAGI. The CDR3 consists of 15 residues. This table comes from immunoSEQ multiplex PCR, and its TCRdb copy is limited to in-frame clones, with some not included. The sample shows about 250,000 clones, about 91% of them seen only once. The chain carries TRBV6-5 and TRBJ1-2; D possibly corresponds to TRBD1 (6 bases). This sequence originates from a young woman with COVID-19, enrolled during active disease. The sample was peripheral blood. DNA of the CDR3: TGTGCCAGCAGCAAAATAGGGGGGGGCCGCTATGGCTACACCTTC. Its translation is CASSKIGGGRYGYTF.